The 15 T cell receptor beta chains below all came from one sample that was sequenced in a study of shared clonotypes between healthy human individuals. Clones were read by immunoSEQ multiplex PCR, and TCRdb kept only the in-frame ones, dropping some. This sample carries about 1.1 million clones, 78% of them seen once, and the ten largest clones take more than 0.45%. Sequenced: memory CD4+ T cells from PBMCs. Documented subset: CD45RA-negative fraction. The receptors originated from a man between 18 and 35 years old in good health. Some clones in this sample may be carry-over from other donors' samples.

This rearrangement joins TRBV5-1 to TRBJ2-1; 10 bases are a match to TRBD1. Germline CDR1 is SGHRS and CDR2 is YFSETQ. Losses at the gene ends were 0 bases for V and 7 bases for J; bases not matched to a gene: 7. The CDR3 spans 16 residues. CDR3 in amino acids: CASSLAGTGVGNEQFF. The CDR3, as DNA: TGCGCCAGCAGCTTGGCCGGGACAGGGGTAGGGAATGAGCAGTTCTTC. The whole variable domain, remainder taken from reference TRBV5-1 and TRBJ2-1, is KAGVTQTPRYLIKTRGQQVTLSCSPISGHRSVSWYQQTPGQGLQFLFEYFSETQRNKGNFPGRFSGRQFSNSRSEMNVSTLELGDSALYLCASSLAGTGVGNEQFFGPGTRLTVL.

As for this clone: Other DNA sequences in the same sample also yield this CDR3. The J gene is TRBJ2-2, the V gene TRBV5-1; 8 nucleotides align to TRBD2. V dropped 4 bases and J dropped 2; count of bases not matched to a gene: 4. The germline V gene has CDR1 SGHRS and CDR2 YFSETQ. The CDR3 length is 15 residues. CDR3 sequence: CASSTLAANTGELFF. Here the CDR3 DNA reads TGCGCCAGCAGCACACTAGCGGCCAACACCGGGGAGCTGTTTTTT.

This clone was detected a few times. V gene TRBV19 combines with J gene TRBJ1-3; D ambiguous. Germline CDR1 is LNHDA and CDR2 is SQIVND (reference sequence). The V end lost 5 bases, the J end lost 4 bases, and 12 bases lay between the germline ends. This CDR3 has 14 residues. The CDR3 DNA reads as TGTGCCAGTAGTGCTTGGACCGAAGGAAACACCATATATTTT. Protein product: CASSAWTEGNTIYF. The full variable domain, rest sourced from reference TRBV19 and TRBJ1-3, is DGGITQSPKYLFRKEGQNVTLSCEQNLNHDAMYWYRQDPGQGLRLIYYSQIVNDFQKGDIAEGYSVSREKKESFPLTVTSAQKNPTAFYLCASSAWTEGNTIYFGEGSWLTVV.

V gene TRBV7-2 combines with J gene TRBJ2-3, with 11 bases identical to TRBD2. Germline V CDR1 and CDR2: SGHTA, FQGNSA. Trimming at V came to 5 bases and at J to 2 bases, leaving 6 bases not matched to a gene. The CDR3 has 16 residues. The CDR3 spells CASSTRLAGSTDTQYF. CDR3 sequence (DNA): TGTGCCAGCAGCACCAGACTAGCGGGATCCACAGATACGCAGTATTTT.

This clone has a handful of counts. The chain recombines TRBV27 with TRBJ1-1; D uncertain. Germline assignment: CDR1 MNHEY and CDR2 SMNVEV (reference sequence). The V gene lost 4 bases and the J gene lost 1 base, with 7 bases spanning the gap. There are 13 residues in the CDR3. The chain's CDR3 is CASSWAANTEAFF. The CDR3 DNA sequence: TGTGCCAGCAGTTGGGCCGCGAACACTGAAGCTTTCTTT.

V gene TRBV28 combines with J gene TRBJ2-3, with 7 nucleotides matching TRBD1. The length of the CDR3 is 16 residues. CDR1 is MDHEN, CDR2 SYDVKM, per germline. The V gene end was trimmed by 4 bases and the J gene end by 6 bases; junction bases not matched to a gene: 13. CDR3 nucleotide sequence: TGTGCCAGCAGTTCCCCCGGACAGGTCGAGGGGGATACGCAGTATTTT. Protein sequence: CASSSPGQVEGDTQYF.

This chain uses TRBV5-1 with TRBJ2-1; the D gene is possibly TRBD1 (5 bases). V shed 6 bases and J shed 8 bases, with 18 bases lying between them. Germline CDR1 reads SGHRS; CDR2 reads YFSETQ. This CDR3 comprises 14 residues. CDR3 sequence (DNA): TGCGCCAGCATGACGCAGGGTCCTCGGGATGAGCAGTTCTTC. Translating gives CASMTQGPRDEQFF. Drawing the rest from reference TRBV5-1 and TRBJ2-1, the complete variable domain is KAGVTQTPRYLIKTRGQQVTLSCSPISGHRSVSWYQQTPGQGLQFLFEYFSETQRNKGNFPGRFSGRQFSNSRSEMNVSTLELGDSALYLCASMTQGPRDEQFFGPGTRLTVL.

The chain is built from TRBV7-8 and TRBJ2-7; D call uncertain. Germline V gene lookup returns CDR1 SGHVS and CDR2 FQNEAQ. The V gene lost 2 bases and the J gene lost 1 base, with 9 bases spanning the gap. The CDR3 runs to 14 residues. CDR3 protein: CASSLRTASYEQYF. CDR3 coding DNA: TGTGCCAGCAGCTTAAGAACCGCGTCCTACGAGCAGTACTTC.

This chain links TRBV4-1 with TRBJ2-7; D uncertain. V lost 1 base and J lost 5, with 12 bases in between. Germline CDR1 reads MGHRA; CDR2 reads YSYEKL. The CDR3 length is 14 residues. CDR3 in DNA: TGCGCCAGCAGCCAAGGGACCGGGTCTAACGAGCAGTACTTC. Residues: CASSQGTGSNEQYF.

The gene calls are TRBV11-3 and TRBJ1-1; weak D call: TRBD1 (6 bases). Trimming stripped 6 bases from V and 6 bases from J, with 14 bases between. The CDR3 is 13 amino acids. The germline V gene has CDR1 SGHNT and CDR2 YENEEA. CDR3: CASSLYRESEAFF. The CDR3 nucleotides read TGTGCCAGCAGTCTGTACAGGGAATCTGAAGCTTTCTTT.

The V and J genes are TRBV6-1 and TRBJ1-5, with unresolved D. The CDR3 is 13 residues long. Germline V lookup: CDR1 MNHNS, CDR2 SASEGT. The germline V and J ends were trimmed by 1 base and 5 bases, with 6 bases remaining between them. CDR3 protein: CASSEVYDQPQHF. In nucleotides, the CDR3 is TGTGCCAGCAGTGAAGTGTACGATCAGCCCCAGCATTTT.

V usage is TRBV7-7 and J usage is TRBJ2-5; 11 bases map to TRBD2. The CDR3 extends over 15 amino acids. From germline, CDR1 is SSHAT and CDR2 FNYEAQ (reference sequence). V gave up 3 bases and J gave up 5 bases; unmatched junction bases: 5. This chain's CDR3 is CASSFSLAGGETQYF. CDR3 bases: TGTGCCAGCAGCTTCTCCTTAGCGGGAGGGGAGACCCAGTACTTC.

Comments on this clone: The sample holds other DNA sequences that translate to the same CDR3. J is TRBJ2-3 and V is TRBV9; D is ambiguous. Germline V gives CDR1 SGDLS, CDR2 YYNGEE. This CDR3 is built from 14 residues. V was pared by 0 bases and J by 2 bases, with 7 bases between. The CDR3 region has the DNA TGTGCCAGCAGCGTAGGAGCATCCACAGATACGCAGTATTTT. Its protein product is CASSVGASTDTQYF.

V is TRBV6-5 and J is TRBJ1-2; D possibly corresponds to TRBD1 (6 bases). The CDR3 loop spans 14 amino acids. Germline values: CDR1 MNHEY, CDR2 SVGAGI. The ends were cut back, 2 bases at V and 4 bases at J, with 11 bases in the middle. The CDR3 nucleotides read TGTGCCAGCAGTTACCTCGGCAGGGGCTATGGCTACACCTTC. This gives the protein CASSYLGRGYGYTF.

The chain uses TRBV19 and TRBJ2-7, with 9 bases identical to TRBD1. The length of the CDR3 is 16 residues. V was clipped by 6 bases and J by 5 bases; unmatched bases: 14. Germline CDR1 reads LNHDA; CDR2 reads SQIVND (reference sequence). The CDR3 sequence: CASSRGLRTGEDEQYF. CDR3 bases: TGTGCCAGTAGCAGGGGACTACGGACAGGGGAAGACGAGCAGTACTTC.